This TCR beta chain came from a study of CD8 T cells in ankylosing spondylitis (TCRdb year 2017). Study-wide context: To find TCR variants linked to disease, the study profiled T cell receptor beta repertoires in ankylosing spondylitis patients and healthy donors. In total, the full study cohort was made up of over a hundred healthy donors and 25 ankylosing spondylitis patients. Peripheral blood was sampled, and synovial fluid was also collected from ankylosing spondylitis patients. Beyond this particular receptor, the publication reports: In peripheral blood, the disease-linked clones were found at relatively low frequencies and had a CD8+ phenotype. Blood from ankylosing spondylitis patients appeared to be characterized by a TCR beta motif composed of eight or nine highly homologous amino acid variants. The disease-linked clones were reported as significantly enriched in matched synovial fluid samples from ankylosing spondylitis patients. Some motif variants had previously been reported in the synovial fluid and blood of reactive arthritis patients, which suggests shared mechanisms of disease initiation.

Including the terminal cysteine and phenylalanine, the CDR3 comprises 17 residues. The DNA shown is the 51-base CDR3, in frame from base 1. Clipping removes 3 bases from V and 4 bases from J, with 8 as the unmatched junction base count. Sequencing used an Illumina HiSeq 2500. Quantitative 5'-RACE with molecular barcodes was the method used to prepare the TCR beta libraries. On the authors' methods: A new computational method based on a probabilistic model of VDJ rearrangement was used to identify disease-linked TCR variants. The public reads were reanalyzed by TCRdb: fastp trimming at Q25, MiXCR alignment, in-frame beta chains only. For every CDR3 protein sequence, its rows merge into one entry that carries the most common genes and DNA. TCRdb's processing, not the authors' own work, is the source of the V and J calls. Here the sample has roughly 130,000 distinct CDR3 sequences; around 7% occur a single time. About 12% of the sample lies in the top ten.

This clonotype has ten or more counts. The antigen it recognizes is unknown. The record has no base qualities; no much larger clone is one base away. The receptor was isolated from a male donor with ankylosing spondylitis or in good health (not recorded which). The chain is made from TRBV12-3 or TRBV12-4 and TRBJ2-2; 10 bases in the middle match TRBD2. The sequenced sample was blood, either unsorted or a sorted T cell fraction (not recorded which). The CDR3 protein is CASSLNSGRFLTGELFF. In nucleotide form, the sequence is TGTGCCAGCAGTTTGAATAGCGGGAGGTTCCTCACCGGGGAGCTGTTTTTT.